This T cell receptor beta chain was found in a study of cytomegalovirus exposure and HLA in healthy donors. Study-wide findings and caveats: The analysis excluded some indistinguishable V segments, including TRBV6-2 and TRBV6-3. CMV serostatus was the only recorded immune exposure for donors.

This clone was observed a handful of times. Antigen unknown. These donors, healthy bone marrow donors, were studied. Trimming left V 0 bases short and J 7 bases short, with 11 bases between. CDR3 length: 14 amino acids. In germline, CDR1 is MNHEY, CDR2 SVGAGI. The PCR ran on 60 Vbeta and 13 Jbeta primers. Sequenced by immunoSEQ multiplex PCR; TCRdb stores in-frame clones only, minus some. The sample holds about 270,000 clones; roughly 88% are singletons and the top ten take 3.5% to 4%. The clonotype originates from a middle-aged man in good health and CMV-seropositive. The sample consisted of PBMCs. The rearrangement uses TRBV6-5 and TRBJ2-3, with a weak D call TRBD1 (6 bases). CDR3 nucleotide sequence: TGTGCCAGCAGTTACTCGAGTCAGGGGTATACGCAGTATTTT. Protein product: CASSYSSQGYTQYF.